This T cell receptor beta chain derives from a study of a mutant IDH1 vaccine in newly diagnosed glioma. The CDR3 runs 15 residues. CDR1 and CDR2 (germline): SGDLS, YYNGEE. The trim removed 4 bases at V and 1 base at J, leaving 4 bases unmatched. Sample time point: week 5, during vaccination. Doses comprised 300 ug of mutant IDH1 20-mer peptide each, plus topical imiquimod. TCRdb keeps only in-frame clones here, not all; method: immunoSEQ multiplex PCR. The data hold 50,000 to 60,000 clones, with roughly 78% observed a single time. As for this clone: What it recognizes is unknown.

This TCR was sampled from a man between 45 and 60 years old with glioma. The sample here was PBMCs, taken from a glioma patient whose treatment included an IDH1 peptide vaccine. The chain has TRBV9 and TRBJ2-2, with 7 bases identical to TRBD2. The CDR3 loop is CASSWGGQNTGELFF. Here the CDR3 DNA reads TGTGCCAGCAGCTGGGGGGGTCAGAACACCGGGGAGCTGTTTTTT.